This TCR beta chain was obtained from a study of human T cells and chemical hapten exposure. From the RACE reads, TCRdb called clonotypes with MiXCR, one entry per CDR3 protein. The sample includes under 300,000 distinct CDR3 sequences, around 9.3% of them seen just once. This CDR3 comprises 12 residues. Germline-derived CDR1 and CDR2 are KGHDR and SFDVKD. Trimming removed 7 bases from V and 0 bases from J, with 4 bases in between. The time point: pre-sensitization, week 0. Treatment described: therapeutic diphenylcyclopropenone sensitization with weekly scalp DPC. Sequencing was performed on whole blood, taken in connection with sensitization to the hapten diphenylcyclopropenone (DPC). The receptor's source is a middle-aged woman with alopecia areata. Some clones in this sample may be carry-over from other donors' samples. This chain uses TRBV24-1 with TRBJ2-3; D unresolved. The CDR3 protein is CATRGSTDTQYF. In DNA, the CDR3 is TGTGCCACCAGAGGCAGCACAGATACGCAGTATTTT.